This T cell receptor beta chain was retrieved from a study of blood T cells in healthy people across ages. The CDR3 runs 15 residues. Trimming took 6 bases from V and 5 from J; bases not matched to a gene: 7. Together with a sample-barcoded 5' primer, a J-beta primer mix was included in a second PCR lasting roughly 6 to 12 cycles. MiXCR, run by TCRdb on the 5' RACE reads, gives a single entry per CDR3 protein. Of around 780,000 distinct CDR3 sequences in the sample, 20% to 30% were seen once. These same records also appear under a second study, on T cells of mothers and their children.

V usage is TRBV12-3 or TRBV12-4 and J usage is TRBJ1-4; 9 bases are shared with TRBD1. The sequenced sample was blood. The receptor was derived from a boy aged 5-17 years in good health. CDR3 amino acids: CASRTPGTGNEKLFF. The CDR3 DNA follows: TGTGCCAGCAGAACTCCCGGGACAGGGAATGAAAAACTGTTTTTT.